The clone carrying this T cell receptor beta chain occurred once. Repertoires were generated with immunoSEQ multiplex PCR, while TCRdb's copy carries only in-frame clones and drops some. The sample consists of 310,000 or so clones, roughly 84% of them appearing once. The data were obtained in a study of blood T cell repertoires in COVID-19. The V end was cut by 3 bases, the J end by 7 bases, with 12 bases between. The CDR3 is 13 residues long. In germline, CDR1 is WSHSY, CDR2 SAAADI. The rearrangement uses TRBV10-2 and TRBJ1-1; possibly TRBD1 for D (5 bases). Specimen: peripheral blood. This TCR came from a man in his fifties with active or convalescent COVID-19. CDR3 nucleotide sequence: TGCGCCAGCAGTGAAGGGCGGGGCGGTGAAGCTTTCTTT. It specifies CASSEGRGGEAFF.